Listed below are T cell receptor beta chains from one sample, sequenced in a study of CD8 T cells in ankylosing spondylitis. TCRdb reanalysed the 5' RACE reads using MiXCR and keeps one entry per CDR3 protein. The table lists under 300,000 distinct CDR3 sequences, approximately 10% of them singletons. Sequencing input: blood, either unsorted or a sorted T cell fraction (not recorded which). Receptor source: a male donor with ankylosing spondylitis or in good health (not recorded which). Both conserved end residues are part of each CDR3. D genes are given only for firm matches. Size values are once, few and many counts, or a class for expanded clones, and some rows have none.

j_call v_call clone_size d_call cdr3_nt cdr3_aa
TRBJ2-5 TRBV30 many TRBD1 TGTGCCTGGAGTGAGGGGGCCAGGTGGACCCAGTACTTC CAWSEGARWTQYF
TRBJ2-5 TRBV21-1 many NA TGTGCCAGCAGCAACGGGGGCGAGACCCAGTACTTC CASSNGGETQYF
TRBJ1-2 TRBV7-2 many NA TGTGCCAGCAGCCCCAGTTCCGGCTACACCTTC CASSPSSGYTF
TRBJ2-5 TRBV5-1 few NA TGCGCCAGCAGCAGATGGGGGAGTGGAACGGAGACCCAGTACTTC CASSRWGSGTETQYF
TRBJ2-7 TRBV9 NA NA TGTGCCAGCAGCCCTAGAGGGGGCTCCTACGAGCAGTACTTC CASSPRGGSYEQYF
TRBJ1-4 TRBV10-3 many TRBD1 TGTGCCATCAGTGGACAGGGACTCGAAAAACTGTTTTTT CAISGQGLEKLFF
TRBJ2-3 TRBV4-2 many NA TGTGCCAGCAGCCAAGAACTCGCGGCCCACACAGATACGCAGTATTTT CASSQELAAHTDTQYF
TRBJ2-5 TRBV20-1 few NA TGCAGTGCTAAGGCGGGGCAGACCCAGTACTTC CSAKAGQTQYF
TRBJ2-3 TRBV5-1 few TRBD2 TGCGCCAGCAGCGGACTACGGAGCGGGGGAGTAGATACGCAGTATTTT CASSGLRSGGVDTQYF
TRBJ2-7 TRBV11-2 NA NA TGTGCCAGCAGCTCGCAAGCGGACTACAACCTATACTCCTACGAGCAGTACTTC CASSSQADYNLYSYEQYF
TRBJ1-1 TRBV5-1 many NA TGCGCCAGCAGCTTGTGGGACTGGAACACTGAAGCTTTCTTT CASSLWDWNTEAFF
TRBJ2-1 TRBV7-8 many NA TGTGCCAGCAGCTTGACGTGGAGCTCTGAGCAGTTCTTC CASSLTWSSEQFF
TRBJ2-7 TRBV20-1 many TRBD1 TGCAGTGCCAGTGACAGGGGCTACGAGCAGTACTTC CSASDRGYEQYF
TRBJ1-1 TRBV10-3 many NA TGTGCCATCAGTTCGGGGGGCGTGGAAGCTTTCTTT CAISSGGVEAFF
TRBJ2-7 TRBV2 many NA TGTGCCAGCAACGGATTCTCCTACGAGCAGTACTTC CASNGFSYEQYF
TRBJ2-7 TRBV10-3 many NA TGTGCCATCAGTGAGTCGCCGGAGGTGCAGTACTTC CAISESPEVQYF
TRBJ2-7 TRBV7-2 NA TRBD2 TGTGCCAGCAGCTTATCGCTAGCGGGAGACGAGCAGTACTTC CASSLSLAGDEQYF
TRBJ2-1 TRBV5-1 many TRBD2 TGCGCCAGCACTGCGTCCGCTAGCGGGGGTTACAATGAGCAGTTCTTC CASTASASGGYNEQFF
TRBJ1-2 TRBV4-1 many TRBD1 TGCGCCAGCAGCCACGCCGGACAGGGAGACTATGGCTACACCTTC CASSHAGQGDYGYTF
TRBJ1-5 TRBV7-2 few NA TGTGCCAGCAGCTATATAAGTCAGCCCCAGCATTTT CASSYISQPQHF
TRBJ2-7 TRBV5-1 many NA TGCGCCAGCAGCTTGGATCGCTACGAGCAGTACTTC CASSLDRYEQYF
TRBJ2-7 TRBV2 NA TRBD1 TGTGCCAGCAGTTCGACAGGGAGCTCCTACGAGCAGTACTTC CASSSTGSSYEQYF
TRBJ2-1 TRBV7-2 many NA TGTGCCAGCAGTGAGTTGGGAGAGCAGTTCTTC CASSELGEQFF
TRBJ1-1 TRBV7-9 few NA TGTGCCAGCAGCTGGGACAACACTGAAGCTTTCTTT CASSWDNTEAFF
TRBJ2-7 TRBV12-3/TRBV12-4 many NA TGTGCCAGCAGTTGGACCTATACCTACGAGCAGTACTTC CASSWTYTYEQYF
TRBJ1-1 TRBV10-3 many NA TGTGCCATATCCCCGGCCCAGGGGATGAACACTGAAGCTTTCTTT CAISPAQGMNTEAFF
TRBJ2-7 TRBV20-1 few TRBD2 TGCAGTGCGAGACGACTAGCCTCCTACGAGCAGTACTTC CSARRLASYEQYF
TRBJ2-5 TRBV21-1 NA NA TGTGCCAGCAGCATATACGACACCCACCAAGAGACCCAGTACTTC CASSIYDTHQETQYF
TRBJ2-3 TRBV4-1 NA NA TGCGCCAGCAGCCTCCAGAGGACAGATACGCAGTATTTT CASSLQRTDTQYF
TRBJ2-3 TRBV9 many TRBD2 TGTGCCAGCAGCCCCCGGCGAGGGACTAGCGGTTTCACAGATACGCAGTATTTT CASSPRRGTSGFTDTQYF
TRBJ2-7 TRBV5-1 many NA TGCGCCAGCGTTTCCCTGGCATCGGGAGAGCAGTACTTC CASVSLASGEQYF
TRBJ1-5 TRBV7-2 many NA TGTGCCAGCAGCCCCCGGTGGGCCGGCTCTCCGCCCCAGCATTTT CASSPRWAGSPPQHF